This T cell receptor beta chain was sequenced for a study of graft-versus-host responses after intestinal transplantation. This table comes from immunoSEQ multiplex PCR, and its TCRdb copy is limited to in-frame clones, with some not included. Seen here are roughly 100,000 clones, more than 85% observed once, and the top ten hold 1.2%. Of note for this clone: Its specificity is not known.

V gave up 4 bases and J gave up 6 bases, with 13 bases separating them. CDR1 and CDR2 (germline): MGHRA, YSYEKL. The CDR3 is 14 amino acids. The source material was unstimulated CD8+ T cells sorted from spleen or lymph node cells, sampled before intestinal transplant. This TCR was recovered from a human donor who received an intestinal transplant. The J gene is TRBJ2-1, the V gene TRBV4-1, with D perhaps matching TRBD2 (5 bases). CDR3 DNA sequence: TGCGCCAGCAGCCCCGGGGATGGGGTCAATGAGCAGTTCTTC. Protein product: CASSPGDGVNEQFF.